This T cell receptor (beta chain) was observed in a study of blood T cells in healthy people across ages. A second roughly 6 to 11 cycle PCR used barcoded and J-beta primers. TCRdb reprocessed the 5' RACE reads via MiXCR and lists one record per CDR3 protein. Of about 580,000 distinct CDR3 sequences in the sample, around half were seen once. This clonotype was counted between two and nine times. Trimming shortened V by 7 bases and J by 5 bases, and 11 bases separated the two germline ends. Germline loops: CDR1 KGHDR, CDR2 SFDVKD. CDR3 size: 13 residues. The material sequenced was blood. This rearrangement joins TRBV24-1 to TRBJ1-5, with TRBD1 as a possible D gene (5 bases). The sequence was obtained from a man older than 75 in good health. The CDR3 loop is CATSRGVDQPQHF. The CDR3 nucleotides are TGTGCCACCAGCCGGGGGGTAGATCAGCCCCAGCATTTT.